The present T cell receptor beta chain was sequenced within a study of blood T cell repertoires in COVID-19. Study background: T cells, B-cell-depleted T cells, or PBMCs supplied cDNA or gDNA.

Patients at the Seattle site were enrolled during active infection and followed longitudinally. In the original workflow: Amplification with reference gene primers provided the estimates of nucleated cell counts. Using immunoSEQ multiplex PCR, the repertoire was profiled, and TCRdb retains in-frame clones only, with some absent. D and trimming come from the DNA, and the V and J calls and clone size come from that table. In the table there are about 350,000 clones, around nine tenths of which are singletons. The CDR3 spans 15 residues. CDR1 and CDR2 (germline): SEHNR, FQNEAQ (reference sequence). Unmatched junction bases numbered 4, after V lost 5 bases and J lost 0 bases.

This chain joins TRBV7-9 and TRBJ2-3, with TRBD2 matching over 8 bases. What was sequenced was peripheral blood. The TCR sequence derives from a woman aged 60-75 years with COVID-19, enrolled during active disease. CDR3 coding DNA: TGTGCCAGCAGCCTTAAGCGGGGGAGCACAGATACGCAGTATTTT. It specifies CASSLKRGSTDTQYF.